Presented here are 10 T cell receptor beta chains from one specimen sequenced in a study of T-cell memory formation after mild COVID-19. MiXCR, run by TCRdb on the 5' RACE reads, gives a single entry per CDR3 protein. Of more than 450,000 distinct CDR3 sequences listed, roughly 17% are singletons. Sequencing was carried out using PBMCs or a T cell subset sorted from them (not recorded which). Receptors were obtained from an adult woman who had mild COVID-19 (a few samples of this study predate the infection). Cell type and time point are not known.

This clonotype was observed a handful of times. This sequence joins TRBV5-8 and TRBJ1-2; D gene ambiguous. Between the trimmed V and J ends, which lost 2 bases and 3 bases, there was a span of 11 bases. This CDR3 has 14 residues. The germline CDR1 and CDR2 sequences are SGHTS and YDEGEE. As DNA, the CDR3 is TGTGCCAGCAGCTTACGGGGTGTTGACTATGGCTACACCTTC. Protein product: CASSLRGVDYGYTF.

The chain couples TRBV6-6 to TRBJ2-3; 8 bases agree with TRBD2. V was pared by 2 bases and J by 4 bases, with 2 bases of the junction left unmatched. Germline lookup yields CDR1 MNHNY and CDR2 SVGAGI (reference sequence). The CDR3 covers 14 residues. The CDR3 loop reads CASSYETSADTQYF. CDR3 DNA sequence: TGTGCCAGCAGTTACGAGACTAGCGCAGATACGCAGTATTTT.

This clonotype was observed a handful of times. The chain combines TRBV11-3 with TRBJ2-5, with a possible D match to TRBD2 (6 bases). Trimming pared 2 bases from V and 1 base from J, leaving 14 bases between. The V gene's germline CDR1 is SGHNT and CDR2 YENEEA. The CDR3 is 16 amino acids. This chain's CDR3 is CASSLTLAIVQETQYF. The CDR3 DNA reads TGTGCCAGCAGCTTAACTCTAGCGATTGTCCAAGAGACCCAGTACTTC.

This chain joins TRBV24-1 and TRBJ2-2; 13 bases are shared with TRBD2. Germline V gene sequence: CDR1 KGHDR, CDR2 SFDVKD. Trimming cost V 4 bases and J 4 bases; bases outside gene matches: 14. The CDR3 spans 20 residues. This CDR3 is CATSDPTSGRATGGTGELFF. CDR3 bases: TGTGCCACCAGTGACCCTACTAGCGGGAGGGCCACAGGGGGCACCGGGGAGCTGTTTTTT.

The CDR3 DNA follows: TGCGCCAGCAGCCAAGCCTACGGACAGGGAACCTACGAGCAGTACTTC. Translation gives CASSQAYGQGTYEQYF. The rearrangement joins TRBV4-3 to TRBJ2-7; 8 bases agree with TRBD1. V shed 1 base, J shed 2 bases, and the junction held 7 bases outside the gene matches. Germline CDR1 and CDR2: LGHNA and YSLEER. The CDR3 sequence is 16 residues long.

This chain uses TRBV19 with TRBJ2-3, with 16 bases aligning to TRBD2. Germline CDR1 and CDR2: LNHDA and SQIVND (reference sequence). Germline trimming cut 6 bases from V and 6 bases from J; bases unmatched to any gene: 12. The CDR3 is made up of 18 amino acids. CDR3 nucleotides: TGTGCCAGTAGACCCGGGACTAGCGGGAGGGCCGGTCGGGATACGCAGTATTTT. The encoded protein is CASRPGTSGRAGRDTQYF. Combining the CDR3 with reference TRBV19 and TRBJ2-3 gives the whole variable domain DGGITQSPKYLFRKEGQNVTLSCEQNLNHDAMYWYRQDPGQGLRLIYYSQIVNDFQKGDIAEGYSVSREKKESFPLTVTSAQKNPTAFYLCASRPGTSGRAGRDTQYFGPGTRLTVL.

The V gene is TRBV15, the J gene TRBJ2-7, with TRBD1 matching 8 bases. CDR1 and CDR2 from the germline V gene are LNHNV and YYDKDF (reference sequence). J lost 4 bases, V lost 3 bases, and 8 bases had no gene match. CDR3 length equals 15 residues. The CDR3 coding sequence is TGTGCCACCAGCAGCCCGACAGGGGTACGGTACGAGCAGTACTTC. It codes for CATSSPTGVRYEQYF.

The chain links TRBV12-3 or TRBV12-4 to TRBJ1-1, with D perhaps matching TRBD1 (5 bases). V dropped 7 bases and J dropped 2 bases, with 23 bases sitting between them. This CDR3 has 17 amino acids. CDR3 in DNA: TGTGCCAGCACCTTATCTACTTTCTCCGGGACCAACACTGAAGCTTTCTTT. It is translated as CASTLSTFSGTNTEAFF.

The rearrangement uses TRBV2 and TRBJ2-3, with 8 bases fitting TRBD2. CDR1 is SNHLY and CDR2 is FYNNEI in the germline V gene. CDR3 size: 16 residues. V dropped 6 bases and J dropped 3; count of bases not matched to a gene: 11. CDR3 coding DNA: TGTGCCAGCAGCCCCGGACTAGCCAGTAGTACAGATACGCAGTATTTT. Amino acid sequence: CASSPGLASSTDTQYF.

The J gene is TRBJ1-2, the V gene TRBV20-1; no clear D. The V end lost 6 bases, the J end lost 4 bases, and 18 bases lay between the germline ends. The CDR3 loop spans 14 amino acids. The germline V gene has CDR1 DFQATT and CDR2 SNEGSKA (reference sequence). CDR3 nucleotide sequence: TGCAGTGCCCCAGCGCACGGACGAACCTATGGCTACACCTTC. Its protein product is CSAPAHGRTYGYTF.